What follows are 19 T cell receptor beta chains derived from one specimen sequenced in a study of T cells after yellow fever vaccination. Via MiXCR, TCRdb re-called the 5' RACE reads, giving one row per CDR3 protein. The table records about 320,000 distinct CDR3 sequences, approximately 12% of them present only once. The starting material was CD4+ T cells sorted from PBMCs, obtained 15 days after the yellow fever booster vaccination. The source of these receptors is a man in his late teens or twenties who received the YFV17D yellow fever vaccine.

In its sample, this clonotype was seen a few times. This chain links TRBV6-6 with TRBJ1-5; D possibly corresponds to TRBD1 (6 bases). The germline V gene encodes CDR1 MNHNY and CDR2 SVGAGI (reference sequence). CDR3 length: 16 residues. Trimming stripped 4 bases from V and 0 bases from J, with 13 bases between. As DNA, the CDR3 is TGTGCCAGCAGTTTCCCGACAGGCAATAGCAATCAGCCCCAGCATTTT. It is translated as CASSFPTGNSNQPQHF.

This clonotype has just a few counts. The chain couples TRBV14 to TRBJ1-2; D not resolved. This CDR3 comprises 16 residues. The V end lost 2 bases, the J end lost 3 bases, and 16 bases lay between the germline ends. Germline loops: CDR1 SGHDN, CDR2 FVKESK. The CDR3 DNA reads as TGTGCCAGCAGCCAACGGGTTGCGGGTGGGCACTATGGCTACACCTTC. Protein: CASSQRVAGGHYGYTF.

The chain joins TRBV4-3 to TRBJ2-1; D possibly uses TRBD1 or TRBD2 (6 bases each). The length of the CDR3 is 15 residues. V lost 3 bases, J lost 3 bases, and 12 bases lay in between. Germline CDR1 LGHNA, CDR2 YSLEER. This CDR3 is CASSQGGRGYNEQFF. In DNA, the CDR3 is TGCGCCAGCAGCCAGGGGGGCAGGGGCTACAATGAGCAGTTCTTC.

This clonotype was seen a few times. The rearrangement links TRBV7-9 to TRBJ2-5, with 12 bases lining up with TRBD2. V lost 5 bases, J lost 1 base, and 2 bases stayed unmatched. The CDR3 runs 15 residues. Germline CDR1 reads SEHNR; CDR2 reads FQNEAQ (reference sequence). CDR3 region: CASSTSGGFQETQYF. The CDR3 coding sequence is TGTGCCAGCAGCACTAGCGGGGGGTTCCAAGAGACCCAGTACTTC. Full variable domain (rest looked up from reference TRBV7-9 and TRBJ2-5): DTGVSQNPRHKITKRGQNVTFRCDPISEHNRLYWYRQTLGQGPEFLTYFQNEAQLEKSRLLSDRFSAERPKGSFSTLEIQRTEQGDSAMYLCASSTSGGFQETQYFGPGTRLLVL.

The chain is built from TRBV7-6 and TRBJ2-3, with D possibly TRBD2 on 5 matching bases. The V end was cut by 1 base, the J end by 6 bases, with 11 bases between. The CDR3 extends over 14 amino acids. Germline V gene data show CDR1 as SGHVS and CDR2 as FNYEAQ. CDR3 DNA: TGTGCCAGCAGCTTAGTAGCGACGGCGGATACGCAGTATTTT. It codes for CASSLVATADTQYF. The full variable domain, rest sourced from reference TRBV7-6 and TRBJ2-3, is GAGVSQSPRYKVTKRGQDVALRCDPISGHVSLYWYRQALGQGPEFLTYFNYEAQQDKSGLPNDRFSAERPEGSISTLTIQRTEQRDSAMYRCASSLVATADTQYFGPGTRLTVL.

The rearrangement uses TRBV5-6 and TRBJ1-5, with TRBD1 identical over 7 bases. CDR1 is SGHDT, CDR2 YYEEEE, per germline. The CDR3 is made up of 16 amino acids. Germline trimming cut 5 bases from V and 3 bases from J; bases unmatched to any gene: 11. CDR3 in DNA: TGTGCCAGCAGTTATTACCGGGACAGAACCAATCAGCCCCAGCATTTT. Translation: CASSYYRDRTNQPQHF.

This clonotype was seen a few times. This sequence joins TRBV7-3 and TRBJ2-5, with 7 bases lining up with TRBD1. CDR3 length: 15 amino acids. The ends lost 5 bases at V and 5 bases at J; junction bases unmatched: 11. Looked up from germline, CDR1 is SGHTA and CDR2 is FQGTGA. CDR3 nucleotides: TGTGCCAGCAGCCCAGGGGGTCAGGGATGGGAGACCCAGTACTTC. Translating gives CASSPGGQGWETQYF.

The chain employs TRBV7-9 and TRBJ2-3; D gene uncertain. V was cut by 10 bases and J by 2 bases, with 10 bases left in between. The CDR3 covers 12 residues. Germline CDR1 and CDR2: SEHNR and FQNEAQ (reference sequence). CDR3 sequence reads: CATTWVTDTQYF. The CDR3 nucleotides read TGTGCCACCACCTGGGTCACAGATACGCAGTATTTT.

The chain links TRBV2 to TRBJ1-6; 7 bases are shared with TRBD1. The CDR3 contains 14 residues. V lost 5 bases to trimming and J lost 9 bases; unmatched junction nucleotides: 7. Per germline, CDR1 SNHLY and CDR2 FYNNEI. The CDR3 region has the DNA TGTGCCAGCAGTCCACAGGGGTTTGGTTCACCCCTCCACTTT. This sequence encodes CASSPQGFGSPLHF.

In DNA form, the CDR3 reads TGTGCCATCAGTGTAAGGACTAGCGGGGGGGCAGATACGCAGTATTTT. This encodes CAISVRTSGGADTQYF. J is TRBJ2-3 and V is TRBV10-3; TRBD2 matches at 15 bases. V dropped 4 bases and J dropped 4; count of bases not matched to a gene: 3. CDR1 and CDR2 from the germline V gene are ENHRY and SYGVKD. This CDR3 contains 16 residues.

As regards this clonotype: Its ends do not fully match the called genes, so a read error is possible. The J gene is TRBJ1-1, the V gene TRBV7-2; D is ambiguous. This CDR3 is 14 amino acids long. Germline lookup yields CDR1 SGHTA and CDR2 FQGNSA. The DNA of the CDR3 is TGTGCCAGCAGCTTCTCCGGGCAGAACACTGAAACTTTCTTT. Translation: CASSFSGQNTETFF.

This clonotype was found many times. V is TRBV29-1 and J is TRBJ2-5; the D is unclear. Per the germline V gene, CDR1 is SQVTM and CDR2 is ANQGSEA. This CDR3 contains 11 residues. V lost 7 bases and J lost 4, with 10 bases in between. The CDR3 coding sequence is TGCAGCGGCAACGTGGCAGAGACCCAGTACTTC. It yields the protein CSGNVAETQYF. Full variable domain (rest looked up from reference TRBV29-1 and TRBJ2-5): SAVISQKPSRDICQRGTSLTIQCQVDSQVTMMFWYRQQPGQSLTLIATANQGSEATYESGFVIDKFPISRPNLTFSTLTVSNMSPEDSSIYLCSGNVAETQYFGPGTRLLVL.

This clonotype was counted a few times. V is TRBV20-1 and J is TRBJ1-1, with D unresolved. V lost 8 bases, J lost 0 bases, and 13 bases lay in between. Germline V gene sequence: CDR1 DFQATT, CDR2 SNEGSKA (reference sequence). The CDR3 runs 13 residues. CDR3 sequence reads: CSPREGMNTEAFF. Written as DNA, the CDR3 is TGCAGTCCTCGCGAGGGAATGAACACTGAAGCTTTCTTT.

This clonotype was picked up a small number of times. V is TRBV7-2 and J is TRBJ1-5, with D hard to call. With 5 bases removed from V and 4 bases from J, the gap between germline ends came to 18 bases. This CDR3 has 16 residues. CDR1 and CDR2 from the germline V gene are SGHTA and FQGNSA. The CDR3 region has the DNA TGTGCCAGCAGCCGCGCGGGGTCTCGCGGGAATCAGCCCCAGCATTTT. Amino acids: CASSRAGSRGNQPQHF.

The CDR3 DNA is TGTGCCAGCAGTCCTAGAGGGGCTAGTAGTGAGCAGTTCTTC. Protein product: CASSPRGASSEQFF. V usage is TRBV12-3 or TRBV12-4 and J usage is TRBJ2-1; D possibly matches TRBD1 or TRBD2 (5 bases each). Trimming shortened V by 5 bases and J by 9 bases, and 17 bases separated the two germline ends. This CDR3 contains 14 residues.

This clonotype was observed a handful of times. The junction differs from germline at one of its ends, possibly a read error. The chain employs TRBV4-3 and TRBJ2-3; no clear D. The germline gives CDR1 LGHNA, CDR2 YSLEER. This CDR3 has 13 amino acids. CDR3 loop: CASSQEGLDTKYF. CDR3 sequence (DNA): TGCGCCAGCAGCCAAGAGGGGTTGGATACGAAGTATTTT.

This clonotype occurred a few times. The J gene is TRBJ2-7, the V gene TRBV6-2 or TRBV6-3, with 7 nucleotides matching TRBD1. CDR3 length equals 14 residues. CDR1 is MNHEY and CDR2 is SVGEGT in the germline V gene. With 7 bases clipped from V and 6 bases from J, the junction kept 12 bases outside the gene matches. The DNA for the CDR3 is TGTGCCAGCACTGAGGGGACAGCCGCTGCCGAGCAGTACGTC. It codes for CASTEGTAAAEQYV.

This chain links TRBV20-1 with TRBJ1-2; D is undetermined. The CDR3 spans 11 residues. V was cut by 4 bases and J by 5 bases, with 8 bases left in between. Germline lookup yields CDR1 DFQATT and CDR2 SNEGSKA (reference sequence). CDR3 nucleotide sequence: TGCAGTGCTACCCCTGGTTATGGCTACACCTTC. It encodes CSATPGYGYTF.

The V gene is TRBV7-2, the J gene TRBJ1-1; D gene unclear. The CDR3 covers 15 residues. V gave up 5 bases and J gave up 2 bases, with 15 bases separating them. Per the germline V gene, CDR1 is SGHTA and CDR2 is FQGNSA. This CDR3 reads CASSRGGVSNTEAFF. In DNA form, the CDR3 reads TGTGCCAGCAGCCGTGGTGGGGTCAGTAACACTGAAGCTTTCTTT.